This entry features one T cell receptor beta chain sequence. The data stem from a study of blood T cell repertoires in COVID-19. All enrollees were roughly 18 to 90 years old and from approximately 24 US areas. Trimming shortened V by 0 bases and J by 5 bases, and 5 bases separated the two germline ends. Germline assignment: CDR1 ENHRY and CDR2 SYGVKD. This CDR3 is 13 amino acids long. Generated by immunoSEQ multiplex PCR, the TCRdb table keeps only in-frame clones and is missing some. This table has under 400,000 clones, 80% to 90% appearing once. This receptor was obtained from a man aged 40-55 years in a cohort exposed to, infected with or recovered from COVID-19 (not recorded which). Sequences were obtained from PBMCs or T cells enriched from blood (not recorded which). J is TRBJ2-1 and V is TRBV10-3; D not certain. CDR3 region: CAISESQDNEQFF. The CDR3 bases are TGTGCCATCAGTGAGTCGCAGGACAATGAGCAGTTCTTC.